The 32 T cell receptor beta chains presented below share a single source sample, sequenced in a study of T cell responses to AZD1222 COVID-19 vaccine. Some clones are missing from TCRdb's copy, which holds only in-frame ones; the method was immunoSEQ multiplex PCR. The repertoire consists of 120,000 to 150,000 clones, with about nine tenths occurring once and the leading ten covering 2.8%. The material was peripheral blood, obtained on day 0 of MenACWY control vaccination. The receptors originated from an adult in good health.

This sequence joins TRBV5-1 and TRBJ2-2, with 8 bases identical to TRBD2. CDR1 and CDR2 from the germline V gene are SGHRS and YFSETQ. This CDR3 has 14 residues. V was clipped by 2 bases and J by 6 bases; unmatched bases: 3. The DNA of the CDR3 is TGCGCCAGCAGCTTCACGGGAGGGGCCGGGGAGCTGTTTTTT. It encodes CASSFTGGAGELFF.

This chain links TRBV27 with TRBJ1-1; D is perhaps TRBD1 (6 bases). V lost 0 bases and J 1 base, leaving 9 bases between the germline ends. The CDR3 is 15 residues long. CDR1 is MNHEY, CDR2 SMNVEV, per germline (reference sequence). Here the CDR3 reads CASSLSGRGNTEAFF. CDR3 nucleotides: TGTGCCAGCAGTTTATCGGGCAGGGGGAACACTGAAGCTTTCTTT.

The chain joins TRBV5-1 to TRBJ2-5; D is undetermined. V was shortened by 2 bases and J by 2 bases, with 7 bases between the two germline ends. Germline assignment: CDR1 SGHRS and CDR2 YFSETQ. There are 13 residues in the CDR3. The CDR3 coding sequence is TGCGCCAGCAGCTTCACCTTACAAGAGACCCAGTACTTC. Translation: CASSFTLQETQYF.

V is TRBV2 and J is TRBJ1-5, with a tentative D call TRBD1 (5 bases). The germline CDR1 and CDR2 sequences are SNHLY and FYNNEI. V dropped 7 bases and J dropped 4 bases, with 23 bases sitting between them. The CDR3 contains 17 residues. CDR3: CASKMWGETAFNQPQHF. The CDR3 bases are TGTGCCAGCAAAATGTGGGGGGAGACAGCATTTAATCAGCCCCAGCATTTT.

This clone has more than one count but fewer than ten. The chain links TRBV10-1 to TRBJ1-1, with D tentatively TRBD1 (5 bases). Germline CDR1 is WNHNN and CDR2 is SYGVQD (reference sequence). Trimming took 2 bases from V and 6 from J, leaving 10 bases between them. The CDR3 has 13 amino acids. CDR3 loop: CASSEAGAPEAFF. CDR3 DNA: TGCGCCAGCAGTGAGGCCGGGGCCCCTGAAGCTTTCTTT.

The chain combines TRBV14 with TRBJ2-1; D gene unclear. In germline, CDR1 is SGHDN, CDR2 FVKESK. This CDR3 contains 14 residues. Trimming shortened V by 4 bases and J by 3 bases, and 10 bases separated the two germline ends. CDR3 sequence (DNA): TGTGCCAGCAGCCTCACCGCAAACTACAATGAGCAGTTCTTC. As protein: CASSLTANYNEQFF.

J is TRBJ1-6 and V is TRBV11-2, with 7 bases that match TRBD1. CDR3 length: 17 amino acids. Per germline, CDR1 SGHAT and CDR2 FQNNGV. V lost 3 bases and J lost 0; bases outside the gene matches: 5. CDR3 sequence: CASSFTGASSYNSPLHF. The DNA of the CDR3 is TGTGCCAGCAGCTTCACAGGGGCGAGCTCCTATAATTCACCCCTCCACTTT.

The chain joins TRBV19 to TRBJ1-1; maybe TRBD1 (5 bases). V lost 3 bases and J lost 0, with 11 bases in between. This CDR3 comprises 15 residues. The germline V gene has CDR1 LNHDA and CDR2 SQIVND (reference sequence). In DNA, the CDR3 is TGTGCCAGTAGTATCTGGAACAGGTTGAACACTGAAGCTTTCTTT. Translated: CASSIWNRLNTEAFF.

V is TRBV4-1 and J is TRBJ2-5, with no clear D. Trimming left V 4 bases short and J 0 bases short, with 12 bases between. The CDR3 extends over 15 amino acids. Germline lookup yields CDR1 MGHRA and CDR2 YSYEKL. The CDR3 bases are TGCGCCAGCAGCCCCCCCTTGACAAACCAAGAGACCCAGTACTTC. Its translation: CASSPPLTNQETQYF.

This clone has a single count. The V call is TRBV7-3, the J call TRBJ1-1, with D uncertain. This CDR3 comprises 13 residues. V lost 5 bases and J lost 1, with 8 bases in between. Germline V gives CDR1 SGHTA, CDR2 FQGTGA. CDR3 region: CASSATRNTEAFF. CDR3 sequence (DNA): TGTGCCAGCAGCGCTACTAGGAACACTGAAGCTTTCTTT.

This chain's CDR3 is CASMNVSPYGYTF. Here the CDR3 DNA reads TGTGCCAGCATGAACGTGTCCCCGTATGGCTACACCTTC. The chain uses TRBV6-5 and TRBJ1-2; D remains unclear. Germline CDR1 and CDR2: MNHEY and SVGAGI. The V end was cut by 7 bases, the J end by 5 bases, with 14 bases between. The CDR3 sequence is 13 residues long.

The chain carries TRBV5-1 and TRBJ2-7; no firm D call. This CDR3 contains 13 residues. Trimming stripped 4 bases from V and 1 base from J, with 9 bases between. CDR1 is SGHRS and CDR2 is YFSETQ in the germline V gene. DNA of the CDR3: TGCGCCAGCAGCATCGGACGGTCCTACGAGCAGTACTTC. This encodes CASSIGRSYEQYF. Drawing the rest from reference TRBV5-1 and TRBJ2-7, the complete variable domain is KAGVTQTPRYLIKTRGQQVTLSCSPISGHRSVSWYQQTPGQGLQFLFEYFSETQRNKGNFPGRFSGRQFSNSRSEMNVSTLELGDSALYLCASSIGRSYEQYFGPGTRLTVT.

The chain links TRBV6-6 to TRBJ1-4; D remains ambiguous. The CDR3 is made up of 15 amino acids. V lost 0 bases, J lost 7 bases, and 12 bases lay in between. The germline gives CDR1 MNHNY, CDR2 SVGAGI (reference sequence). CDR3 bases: TGTGCCAGCAGTTACTCAATTGACGGGAGTGAAAAACTGTTTTTT. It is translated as CASSYSIDGSEKLFF.

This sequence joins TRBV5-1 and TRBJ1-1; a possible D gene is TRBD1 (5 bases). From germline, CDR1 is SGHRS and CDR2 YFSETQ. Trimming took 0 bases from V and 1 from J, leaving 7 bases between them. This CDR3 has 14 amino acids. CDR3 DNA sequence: TGCGCCAGCAGCTTGGGACAGCCGAACACTGAAGCTTTCTTT. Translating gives CASSLGQPNTEAFF.

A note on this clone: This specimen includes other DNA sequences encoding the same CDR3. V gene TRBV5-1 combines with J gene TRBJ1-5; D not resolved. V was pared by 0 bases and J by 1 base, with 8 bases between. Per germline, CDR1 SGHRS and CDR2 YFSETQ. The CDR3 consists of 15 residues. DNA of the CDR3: TGCGCCAGCAGCTTGGTAGGATCCAGCAATCAGCCCCAGCATTTT. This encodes CASSLVGSSNQPQHF. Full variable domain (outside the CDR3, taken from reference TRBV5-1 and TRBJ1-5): KAGVTQTPRYLIKTRGQQVTLSCSPISGHRSVSWYQQTPGQGLQFLFEYFSETQRNKGNFPGRFSGRQFSNSRSEMNVSTLELGDSALYLCASSLVGSSNQPQHFGDGTRLSIL.

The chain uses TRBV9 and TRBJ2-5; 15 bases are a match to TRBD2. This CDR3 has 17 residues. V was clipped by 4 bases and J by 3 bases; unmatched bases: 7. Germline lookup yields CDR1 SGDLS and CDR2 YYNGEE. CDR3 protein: CASSTGTSGRPKETQYF. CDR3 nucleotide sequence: TGTGCCAGCAGCACAGGGACTAGCGGGAGGCCTAAAGAGACCCAGTACTTC.

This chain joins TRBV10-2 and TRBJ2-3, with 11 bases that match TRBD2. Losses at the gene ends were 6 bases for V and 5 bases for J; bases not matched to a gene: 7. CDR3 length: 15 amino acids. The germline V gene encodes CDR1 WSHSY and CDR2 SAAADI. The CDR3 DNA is TGCGCCAGCAGCAGTGGACTAGCGGGCGAAGATACGCAGTATTTT. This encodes CASSSGLAGEDTQYF.

In DNA form, the CDR3 reads TGTGCCAGCATTCGGACAGGGGGCCACGAGCAGTACTTC. This translates into CASIRTGGHEQYF. This chain uses TRBV2 with TRBJ2-7; 11 bases are shared with TRBD1. Germline values: CDR1 SNHLY, CDR2 FYNNEI. V lost 7 bases and J lost 5; bases outside the gene matches: 4. This CDR3 has 13 residues.

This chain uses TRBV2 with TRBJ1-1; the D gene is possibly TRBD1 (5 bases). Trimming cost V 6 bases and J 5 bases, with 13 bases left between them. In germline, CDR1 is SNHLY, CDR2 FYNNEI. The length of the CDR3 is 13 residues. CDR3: CASRVGDRTEAFF. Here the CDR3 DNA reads TGTGCCAGCAGGGTGGGGGATCGGACTGAAGCTTTCTTT.

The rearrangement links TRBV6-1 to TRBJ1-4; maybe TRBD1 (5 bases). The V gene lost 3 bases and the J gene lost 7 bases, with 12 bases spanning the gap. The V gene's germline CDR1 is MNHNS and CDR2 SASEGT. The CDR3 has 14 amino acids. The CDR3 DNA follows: TGTGCCAGCAGTGATTGGGGCTTGGGTGAAAAACTGTTTTTT. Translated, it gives CASSDWGLGEKLFF.

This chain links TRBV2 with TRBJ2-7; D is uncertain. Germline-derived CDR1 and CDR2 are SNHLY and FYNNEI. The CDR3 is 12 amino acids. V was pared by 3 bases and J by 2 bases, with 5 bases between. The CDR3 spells CASSDRAYEQYF. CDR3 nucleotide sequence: TGTGCCAGCAGTGACCGCGCCTACGAGCAGTACTTC.

In nucleotides, the CDR3 is TGTGCCAGCAGTGTAGAGATTAGCTCCTACAATGAGCAGTTCTTC. Amino acids: CASSVEISSYNEQFF. The chain employs TRBV2 and TRBJ2-1; D gene unclear. Trimming shortened V by 4 bases and J by 0 bases, and 10 bases separated the two germline ends. Germline CDR1 reads SNHLY; CDR2 reads FYNNEI. This CDR3 spans 15 amino acids.

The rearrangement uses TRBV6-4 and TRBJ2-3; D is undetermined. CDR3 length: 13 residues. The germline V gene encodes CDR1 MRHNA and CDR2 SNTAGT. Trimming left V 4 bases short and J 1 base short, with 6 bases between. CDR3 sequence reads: CASSVGGTDTQYF. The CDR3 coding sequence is TGTGCCAGCAGTGTTGGCGGCACAGATACGCAGTATTTT.

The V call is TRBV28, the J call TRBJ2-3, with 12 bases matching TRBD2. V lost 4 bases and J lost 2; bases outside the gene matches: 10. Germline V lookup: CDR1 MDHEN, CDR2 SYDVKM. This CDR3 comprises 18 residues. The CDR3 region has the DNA TGTGCCAGCAGTTCCTTTTGGGCTAGCGGGAGGGACACAGATACGCAGTATTTT. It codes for CASSSFWASGRDTDTQYF.

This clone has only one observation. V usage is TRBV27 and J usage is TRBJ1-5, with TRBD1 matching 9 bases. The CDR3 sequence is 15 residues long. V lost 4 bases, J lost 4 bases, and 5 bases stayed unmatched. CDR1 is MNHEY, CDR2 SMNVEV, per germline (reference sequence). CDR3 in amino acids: CASSSGTGRNQPQHF. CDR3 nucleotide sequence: TGTGCCAGCAGTTCAGGGACAGGGCGTAATCAGCCCCAGCATTTT.

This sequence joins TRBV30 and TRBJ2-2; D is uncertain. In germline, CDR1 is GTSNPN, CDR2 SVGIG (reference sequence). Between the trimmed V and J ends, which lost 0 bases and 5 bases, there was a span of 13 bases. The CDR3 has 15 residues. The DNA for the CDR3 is TGTGCCTGGAGTGTAGTTAGACTGGGGACCGGGGAGCTGTTTTTT. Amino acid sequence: CAWSVVRLGTGELFF.

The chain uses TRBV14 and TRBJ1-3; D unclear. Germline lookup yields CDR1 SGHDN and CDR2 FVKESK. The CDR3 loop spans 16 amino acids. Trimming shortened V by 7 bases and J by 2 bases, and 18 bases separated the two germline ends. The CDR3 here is CASIGPGRETGNTIYF. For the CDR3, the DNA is TGTGCCAGCATTGGCCCGGGTAGGGAAACTGGAAACACCATATATTTT.

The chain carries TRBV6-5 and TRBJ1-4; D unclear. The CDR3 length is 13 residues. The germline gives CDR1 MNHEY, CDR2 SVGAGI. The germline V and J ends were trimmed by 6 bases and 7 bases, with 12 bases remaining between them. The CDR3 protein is CASSEVIREKLFF. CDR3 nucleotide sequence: TGTGCCAGCAGCGAGGTCATACGTGAAAAACTGTTTTTT.

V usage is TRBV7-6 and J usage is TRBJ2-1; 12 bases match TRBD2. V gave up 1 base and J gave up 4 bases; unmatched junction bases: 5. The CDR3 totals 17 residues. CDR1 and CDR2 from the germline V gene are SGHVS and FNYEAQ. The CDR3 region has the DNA TGTGCCAGCAGCTTAGGACTAGCGGGGGCTTCTTACAATGAGCAGTTCTTC. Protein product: CASSLGLAGASYNEQFF.

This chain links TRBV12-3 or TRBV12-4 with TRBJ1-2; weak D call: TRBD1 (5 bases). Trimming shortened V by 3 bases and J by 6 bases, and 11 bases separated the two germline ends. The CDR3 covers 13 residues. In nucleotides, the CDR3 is TGTGCCAGCAGTTTCGGGGGAAGGGATGGCTACACCTTC. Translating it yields CASSFGGRDGYTF.

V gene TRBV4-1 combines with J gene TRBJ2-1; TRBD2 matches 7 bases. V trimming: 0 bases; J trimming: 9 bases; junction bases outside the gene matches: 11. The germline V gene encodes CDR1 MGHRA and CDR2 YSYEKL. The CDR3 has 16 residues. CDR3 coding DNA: TGCGCCAGCAGCCAAGATGAGGGGAGGGGATATGGTGAGCAGTTCTTC. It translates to CASSQDEGRGYGEQFF.

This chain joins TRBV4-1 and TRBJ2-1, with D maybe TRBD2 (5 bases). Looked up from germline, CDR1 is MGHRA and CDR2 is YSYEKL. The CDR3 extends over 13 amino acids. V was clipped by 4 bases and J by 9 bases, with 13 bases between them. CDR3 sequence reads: CASSRESGGEQFF. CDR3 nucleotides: TGCGCCAGCAGCCGAGAGTCCGGAGGTGAGCAGTTCTTC.